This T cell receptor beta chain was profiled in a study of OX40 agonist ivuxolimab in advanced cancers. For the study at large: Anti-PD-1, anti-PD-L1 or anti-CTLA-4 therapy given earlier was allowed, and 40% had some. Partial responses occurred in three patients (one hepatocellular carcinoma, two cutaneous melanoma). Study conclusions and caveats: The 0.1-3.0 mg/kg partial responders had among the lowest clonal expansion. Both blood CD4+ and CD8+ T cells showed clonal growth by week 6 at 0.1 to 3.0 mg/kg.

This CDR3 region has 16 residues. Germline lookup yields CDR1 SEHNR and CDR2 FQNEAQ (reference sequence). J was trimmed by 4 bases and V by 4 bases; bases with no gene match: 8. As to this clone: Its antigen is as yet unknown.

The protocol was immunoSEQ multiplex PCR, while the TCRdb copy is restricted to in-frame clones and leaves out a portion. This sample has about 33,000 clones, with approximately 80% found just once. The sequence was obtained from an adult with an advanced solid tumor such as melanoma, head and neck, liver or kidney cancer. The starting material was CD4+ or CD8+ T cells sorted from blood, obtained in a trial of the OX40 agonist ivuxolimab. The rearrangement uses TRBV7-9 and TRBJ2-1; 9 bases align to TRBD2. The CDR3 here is CASSSGAGGGYNEQFF. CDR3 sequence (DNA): TGTGCCAGCAGCTCTGGAGCGGGAGGAGGGTACAATGAGCAGTTCTTC.